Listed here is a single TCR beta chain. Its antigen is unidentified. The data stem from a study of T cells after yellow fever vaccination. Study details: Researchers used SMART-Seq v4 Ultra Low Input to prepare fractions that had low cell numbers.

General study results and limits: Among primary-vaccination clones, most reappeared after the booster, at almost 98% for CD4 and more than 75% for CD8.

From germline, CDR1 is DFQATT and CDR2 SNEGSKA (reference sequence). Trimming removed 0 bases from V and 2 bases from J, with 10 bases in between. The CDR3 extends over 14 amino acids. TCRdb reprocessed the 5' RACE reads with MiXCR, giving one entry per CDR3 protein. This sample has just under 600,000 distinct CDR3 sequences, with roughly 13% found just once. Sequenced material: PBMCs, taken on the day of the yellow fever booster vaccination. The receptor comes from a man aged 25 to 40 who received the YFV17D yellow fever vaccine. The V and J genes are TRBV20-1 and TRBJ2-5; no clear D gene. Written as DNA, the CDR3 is TGCAGTGCTAGAGATCGAACGGTTCAAGAGACCCAGTACTTC. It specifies CSARDRTVQETQYF.